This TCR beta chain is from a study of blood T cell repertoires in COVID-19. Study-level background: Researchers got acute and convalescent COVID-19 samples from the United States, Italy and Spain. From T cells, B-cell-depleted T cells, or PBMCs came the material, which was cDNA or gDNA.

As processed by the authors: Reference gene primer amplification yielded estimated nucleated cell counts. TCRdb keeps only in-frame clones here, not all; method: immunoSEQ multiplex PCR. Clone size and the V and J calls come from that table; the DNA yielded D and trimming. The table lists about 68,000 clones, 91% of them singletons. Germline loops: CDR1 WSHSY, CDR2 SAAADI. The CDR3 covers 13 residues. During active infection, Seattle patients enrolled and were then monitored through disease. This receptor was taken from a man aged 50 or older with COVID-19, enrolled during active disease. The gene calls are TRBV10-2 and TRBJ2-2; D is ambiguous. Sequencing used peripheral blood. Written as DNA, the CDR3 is TGCGGGAGTTCGCAGCAGTACACCGGGGAGCTGTTTTTT. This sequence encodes CGSSQQYTGELFF.